The 7 T cell receptor beta chains reported below all come from one sample, sequenced in a study of T cells after yellow fever vaccination. Each CDR3 protein gets one entry after TCRdb re-called the 5' RACE reads with MiXCR. The profile shows around 320,000 distinct CDR3 sequences, approximately 12% of them singletons. The source material was CD4+ T cells sorted from PBMCs, sampled 45 days after the yellow fever booster vaccination. The receptors come from a man between 18 and 29 years old who received the YFV17D yellow fever vaccine.

This clonotype came up many times. CDR3 sequence reads: CASGKRGGAIGGYTF. CDR3 coding DNA: TGTGCCAGCGGCAAGAGGGGGGGAGCCATAGGTGGCTACACCTTC. This chain connects TRBV6-5 to TRBJ1-2, with a possible D match to TRBD1 (6 bases). From germline, CDR1 is MNHEY and CDR2 SVGAGI. V lost 8 bases and J lost 7, with 23 bases in between. CDR3 length equals 15 residues.

The rearrangement uses TRBV6-1 and TRBJ1-4; maybe TRBD1 (5 bases). CDR3 length equals 14 residues. Trimming removed 1 base at V and 4 bases at J, with 7 bases between. Germline CDR1 and CDR2: MNHNS and SASEGT. CDR3 DNA: TGTGCCAGCAGTGAAGGACAGCTTAATGAAAAACTGTTTTTT. Its translation is CASSEGQLNEKLFF.

This clonotype was recorded at least ten times. This chain joins TRBV5-1 and TRBJ2-1, with 9 bases that match TRBD2. Germline V lookup: CDR1 SGHRS, CDR2 YFSETQ. V dropped 1 base and J dropped 4; count of bases not matched to a gene: 6. The CDR3 loop spans 16 amino acids. The CDR3 loop reads CASSLQRGGDYNEQFF. The CDR3 DNA follows: TGCGCCAGCAGCTTGCAACGCGGGGGGGATTACAATGAGCAGTTCTTC.

The chain couples TRBV20-1 to TRBJ1-1; D is undetermined. This CDR3 spans 11 amino acids. The V gene lost 8 bases and the J gene lost 3 bases, with 10 bases spanning the gap. Per the germline V gene, CDR1 is DFQATT and CDR2 is SNEGSKA (reference sequence). The CDR3: CSFRRDTEAFF. For the CDR3, the DNA is TGCAGTTTCAGAAGGGACACTGAAGCTTTCTTT.

This clonotype came up a few times. This chain joins TRBV28 and TRBJ1-6; D remains ambiguous. CDR3 length equals 13 residues. V lost 6 bases, J lost 10 bases, and 13 bases lay in between. The germline V gene has CDR1 MDHEN and CDR2 SYDVKM. CDR3 nucleotides: TGTGCCAGCAGCGGATCAGGAGGGTCACCCCTCCACTTT. Residues: CASSGSGGSPLHF.

In this sample, this clonotype turned up many times. The genes are TRBV5-1 and TRBJ2-3; TRBD1 matches 9 bases. This CDR3 contains 14 residues. V lost 5 bases to trimming and J lost 6 bases; unmatched junction nucleotides: 7. From germline, CDR1 is SGHRS and CDR2 YFSETQ. CDR3 nucleotides: TGCGCCAGCAGACGAACAGGGGGCGTTGATACGCAGTATTTT. Protein sequence: CASRRTGGVDTQYF.

As regards this clonotype: A read error may produce the germline difference seen at one junction end. The rearrangement links TRBV7-9 to TRBJ2-5, with unresolved D. The CDR3 is 11 amino acids. Per the germline V gene, CDR1 is SEHNR and CDR2 is FQNEAQ (reference sequence). The CDR3 bases are TGTGCCAGCTGCTTAGAAGAGACCCAGTACTTC. This translates into CASCLEETQYF.